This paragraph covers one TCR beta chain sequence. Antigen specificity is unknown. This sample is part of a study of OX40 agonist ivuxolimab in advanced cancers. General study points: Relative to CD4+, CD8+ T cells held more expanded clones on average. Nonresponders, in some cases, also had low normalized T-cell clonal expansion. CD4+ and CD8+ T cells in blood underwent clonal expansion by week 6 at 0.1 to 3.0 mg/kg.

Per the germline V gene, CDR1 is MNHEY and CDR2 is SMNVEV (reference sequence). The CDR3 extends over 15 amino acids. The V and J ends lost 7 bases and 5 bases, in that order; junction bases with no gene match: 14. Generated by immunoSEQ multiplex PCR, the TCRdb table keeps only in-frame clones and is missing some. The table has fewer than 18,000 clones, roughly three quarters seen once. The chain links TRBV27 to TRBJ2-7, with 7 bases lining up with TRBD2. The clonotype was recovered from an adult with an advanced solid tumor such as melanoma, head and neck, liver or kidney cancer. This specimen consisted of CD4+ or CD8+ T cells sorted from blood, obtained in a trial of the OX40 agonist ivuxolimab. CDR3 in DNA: TGTGCCAGCACTCTGGGCGCGGGAGCACTGAACGAGCAGTACTTC. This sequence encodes CASTLGAGALNEQYF.